This TCR beta chain derives from a study of blood T cell repertoires in COVID-19 (dated by TCRdb to 2020 to 2021). Broadly, across the study: The collaborator samples originated in the United States, Italy and Spain and spanned the acute and convalescent phases of COVID-19. The material from the prospective study consisted of cDNA or gDNA derived from T cells, B-cell-depleted T cells, or PBMCs. The dataset comprised deeply sampled blood TCRbeta repertoires from subjects exposed to, actively infected with, or recovered from COVID-19. The repertoires were released in a freely available public database intended as a resource for research on the immune response to SARS-CoV-2. The samples were drawn from two sources: the first 160 participants of the ongoing ImmuneRACE study, and 1,000 to 1,500 subjects contributed by 6 global collaborators. Nearly every sample came with metadata listing a de-identified subject ID, COVID-19 status, age in years and sex. HLA class I and class II types, where available, came from metadata supplied by the sample provider rather than from assay-based typing. The research as a whole found: The amount of clinical and demographic metadata varied by source and participant and was provided uncurated.

TCRbeta CDR3 regions were amplified from genomic DNA by means of the immunoSEQ Assay, a bias-controlled multiplex PCR. As for the original processing: The number of nucleated cells in each sample was estimated by amplification of reference gene primers within the assay. Sequence reads were collapsed and filtered to measure the absolute abundance of every unique TCRbeta CDR3 rearrangement. For each sample, productive Simpson clonality was calculated by taking the square root of Simpson's diversity index across productive rearrangements. The immuneACCESS repertoire file appears here via TCRdb, limited to in-frame rearrangements. These files lack a portion of the clones; in checked studies, under half of the deficit traces to unresolved V genes, and the cause of the others is not known. That table gives V, J and clone size, and the DNA gave D and trimming. The sample yields 150,000 to 200,000 clones; approximately 90% were counted once. About 4.2% of the sample rests with the top ten.

The collaborating institutions used their own protocols to collect whole blood in K2EDTA tubes. For TCRbeta analysis, collaborator samples were shipped as frozen whole blood, as isolated PBMCs, or as DNA extracted from either sample type. Cut back by 0 bases and 8 bases, the V and J ends lie 8 bases apart. CDR1 is given as SGHRS and CDR2 as YFSETQ, both from the germline V gene. Counted from cysteine to phenylalanine, this CDR3 has 13 amino acids. The CDR3 DNA has 39 bases and is translated from base 1. On this clone: Its antigen target is currently unknown. It has no much larger one-base neighbor in the sample; base qualities were not kept.

The source of this sequence is a human donor in a cohort sampled during active COVID-19. The chain links TRBV5-1 with TRBJ1-4, with the D segment identity uncertain. Sequenced material: peripheral blood. The CDR3 sequence is CASSLDTWEKLFF. The DNA reads as follows: TGCGCCAGCAGCTTGGACACATGGGAAAAACTGTTTTTT.